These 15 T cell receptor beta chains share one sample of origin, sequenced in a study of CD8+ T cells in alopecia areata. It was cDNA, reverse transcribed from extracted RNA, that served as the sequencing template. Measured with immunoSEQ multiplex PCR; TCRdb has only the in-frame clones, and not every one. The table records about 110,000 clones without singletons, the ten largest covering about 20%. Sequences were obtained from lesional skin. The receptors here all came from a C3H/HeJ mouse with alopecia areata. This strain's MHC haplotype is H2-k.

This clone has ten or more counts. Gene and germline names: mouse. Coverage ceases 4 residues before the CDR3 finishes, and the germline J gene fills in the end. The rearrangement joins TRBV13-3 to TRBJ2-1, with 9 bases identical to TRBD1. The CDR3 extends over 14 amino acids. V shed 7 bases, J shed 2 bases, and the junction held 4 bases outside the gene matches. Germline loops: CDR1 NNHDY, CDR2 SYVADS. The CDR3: CASGRDRDYAEQFF. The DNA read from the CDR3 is TGTGCCAGCGGCCGGGACAGGGACTATGCT.

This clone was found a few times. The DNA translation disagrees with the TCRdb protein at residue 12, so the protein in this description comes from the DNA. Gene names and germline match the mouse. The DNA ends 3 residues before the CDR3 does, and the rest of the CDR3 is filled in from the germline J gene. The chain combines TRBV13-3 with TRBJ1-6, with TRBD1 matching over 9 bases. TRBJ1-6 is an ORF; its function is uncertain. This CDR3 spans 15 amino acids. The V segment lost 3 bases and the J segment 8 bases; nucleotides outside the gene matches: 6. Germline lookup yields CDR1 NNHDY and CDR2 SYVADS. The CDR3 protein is CASSGGTGTYSPLYF. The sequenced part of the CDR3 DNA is TGTGCCAGCAGTGGGGGGACAGGGACGTATTCGCCC.

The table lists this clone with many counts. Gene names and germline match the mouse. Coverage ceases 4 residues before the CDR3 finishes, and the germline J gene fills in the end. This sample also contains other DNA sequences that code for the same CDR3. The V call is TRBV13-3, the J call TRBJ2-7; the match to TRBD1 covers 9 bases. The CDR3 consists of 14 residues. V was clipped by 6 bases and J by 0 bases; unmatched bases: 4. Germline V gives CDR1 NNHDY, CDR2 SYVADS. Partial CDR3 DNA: TGTGCCAGCACGACAGGGGGGAGCTCCTAT. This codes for CASTTGGSSY. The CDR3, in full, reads CASTTGGSSYEQYF.

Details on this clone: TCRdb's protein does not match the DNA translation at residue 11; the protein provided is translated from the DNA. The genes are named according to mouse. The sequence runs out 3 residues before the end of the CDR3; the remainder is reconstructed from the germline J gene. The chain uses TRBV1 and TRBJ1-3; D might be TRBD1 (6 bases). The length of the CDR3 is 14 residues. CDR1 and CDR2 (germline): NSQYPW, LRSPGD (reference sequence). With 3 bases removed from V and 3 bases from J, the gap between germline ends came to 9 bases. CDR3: CTCSAQGFGNTLYF. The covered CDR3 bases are TGCACCTGCAGTGCTCAGGGGTTTGGAAATACG.

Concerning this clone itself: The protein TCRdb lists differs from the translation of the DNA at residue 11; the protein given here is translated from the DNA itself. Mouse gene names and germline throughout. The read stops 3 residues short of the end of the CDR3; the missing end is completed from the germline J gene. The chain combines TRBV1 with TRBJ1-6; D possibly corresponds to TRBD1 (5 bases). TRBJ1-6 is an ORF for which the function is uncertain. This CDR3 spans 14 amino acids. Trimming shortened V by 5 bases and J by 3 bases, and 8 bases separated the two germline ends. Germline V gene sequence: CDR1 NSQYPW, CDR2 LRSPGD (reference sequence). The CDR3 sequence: CTCSLDNYNSPLYF. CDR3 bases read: TGCACCTGCAGTCTGGACAACTATAATTCGCCC.

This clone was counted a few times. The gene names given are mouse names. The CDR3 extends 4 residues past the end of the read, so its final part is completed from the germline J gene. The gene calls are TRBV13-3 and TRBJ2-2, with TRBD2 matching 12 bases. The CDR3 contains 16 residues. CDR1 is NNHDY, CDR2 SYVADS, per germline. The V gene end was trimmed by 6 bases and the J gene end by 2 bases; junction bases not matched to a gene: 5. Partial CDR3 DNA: TGTGCCAGCATCGACTGGGGGGGCGAGAACACCGGG. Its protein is CASIDWGGENTG. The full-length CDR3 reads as CASIDWGGENTGQLYF. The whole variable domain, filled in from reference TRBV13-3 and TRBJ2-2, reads EAAVTQSPRSKVAVTGGKVTLSCHQTNNHDYMYWYRQDTGHGLRLIHYSYVADSTEKGDIPDGYKASRPSQENFSLILELASLSQTAVYFCASIDWGGENTGQLYFGEGSKLTVL.

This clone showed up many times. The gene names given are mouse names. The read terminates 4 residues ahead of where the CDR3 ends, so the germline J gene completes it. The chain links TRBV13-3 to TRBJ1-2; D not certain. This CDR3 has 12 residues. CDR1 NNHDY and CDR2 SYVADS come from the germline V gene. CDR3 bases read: TGTGCCAGCAGTGATAACAGTTTC. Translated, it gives CASSDNSF. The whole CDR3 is CASSDNSFDYTF.

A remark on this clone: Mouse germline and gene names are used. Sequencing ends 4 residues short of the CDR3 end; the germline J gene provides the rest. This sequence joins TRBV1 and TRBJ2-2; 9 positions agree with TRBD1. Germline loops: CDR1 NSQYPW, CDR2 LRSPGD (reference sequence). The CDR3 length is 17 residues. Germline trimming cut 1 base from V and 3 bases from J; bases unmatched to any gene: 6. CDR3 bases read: TGCACCTGCAGTGCAGGGTACAGGGGGCTTGACACCGGG. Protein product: CTCSAGYRGLDTG. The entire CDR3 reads CTCSAGYRGLDTGQLYF.

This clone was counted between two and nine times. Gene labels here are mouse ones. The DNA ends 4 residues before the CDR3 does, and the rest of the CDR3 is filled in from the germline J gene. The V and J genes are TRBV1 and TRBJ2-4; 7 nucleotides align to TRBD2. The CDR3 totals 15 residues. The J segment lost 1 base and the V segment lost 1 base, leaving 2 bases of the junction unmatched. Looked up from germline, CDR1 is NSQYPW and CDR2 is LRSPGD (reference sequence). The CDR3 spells CTCSAVGGGQNTLYF. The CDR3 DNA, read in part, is TGCACCTGCAGTGCAGTGGGGGGAGGTCAAAAC.

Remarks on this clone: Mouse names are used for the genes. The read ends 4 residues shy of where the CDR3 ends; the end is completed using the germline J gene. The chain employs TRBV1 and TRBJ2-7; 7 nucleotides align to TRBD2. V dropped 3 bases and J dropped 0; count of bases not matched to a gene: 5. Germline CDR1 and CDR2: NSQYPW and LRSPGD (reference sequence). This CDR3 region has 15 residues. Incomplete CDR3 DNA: TGCACCTGCAGTGCCCCTGGGGGAAACTCCTAT. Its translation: CTCSAPGGNSY. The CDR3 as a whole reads CTCSAPGGNSYEQYF.

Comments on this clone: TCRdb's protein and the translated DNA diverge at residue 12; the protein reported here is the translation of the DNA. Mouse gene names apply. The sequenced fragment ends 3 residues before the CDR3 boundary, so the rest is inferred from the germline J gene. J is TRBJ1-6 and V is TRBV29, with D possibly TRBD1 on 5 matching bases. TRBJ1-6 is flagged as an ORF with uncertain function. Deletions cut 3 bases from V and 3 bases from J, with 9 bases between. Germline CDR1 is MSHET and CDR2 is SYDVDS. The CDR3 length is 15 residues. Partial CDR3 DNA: TGTGCTAGCAGTTTTGACAGAAACTATAATTCGCCC. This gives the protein CASSFDRNYNSP. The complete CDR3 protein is CASSFDRNYNSPLYF.

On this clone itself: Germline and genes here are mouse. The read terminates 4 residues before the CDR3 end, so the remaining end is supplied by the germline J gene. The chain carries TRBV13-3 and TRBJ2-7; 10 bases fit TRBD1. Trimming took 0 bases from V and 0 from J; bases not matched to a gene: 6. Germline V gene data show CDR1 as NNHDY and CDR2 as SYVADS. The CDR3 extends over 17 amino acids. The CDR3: CASSDGTGGRSSYEQYF. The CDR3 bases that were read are TGTGCCAGCAGTGATGGGACAGGGGGGAGGAGCTCCTAT.

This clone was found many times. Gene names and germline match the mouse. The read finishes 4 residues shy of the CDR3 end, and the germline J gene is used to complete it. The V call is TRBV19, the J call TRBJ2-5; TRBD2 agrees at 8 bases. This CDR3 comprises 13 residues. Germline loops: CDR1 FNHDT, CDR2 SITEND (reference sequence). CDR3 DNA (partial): TGTGCCAGCAGTCAAGGACTGGGAGAC. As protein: CASSQGLGD. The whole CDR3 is CASSQGLGDTQYF. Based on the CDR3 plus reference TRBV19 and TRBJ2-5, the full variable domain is GGIITQTPKFLIGQEGQKLTLKCQQNFNHDTMYWYRQDSGKGLRLIYYSITENDLQKGDLSEGYDASREKKSSFSLTVTSAQKNEMAVFLCASSQGLGDTQYFGPGTRLLVL.

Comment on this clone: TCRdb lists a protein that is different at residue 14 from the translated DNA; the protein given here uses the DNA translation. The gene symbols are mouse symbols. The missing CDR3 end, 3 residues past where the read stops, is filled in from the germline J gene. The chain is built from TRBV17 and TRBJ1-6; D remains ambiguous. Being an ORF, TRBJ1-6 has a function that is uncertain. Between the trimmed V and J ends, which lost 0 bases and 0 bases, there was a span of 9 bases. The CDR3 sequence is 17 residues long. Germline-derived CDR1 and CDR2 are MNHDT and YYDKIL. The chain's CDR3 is CASSRERRLSYNSPLYF. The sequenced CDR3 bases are TGTGCTAGCAGTAGAGAACGGAGACTTTCCTATAATTCGCCC.

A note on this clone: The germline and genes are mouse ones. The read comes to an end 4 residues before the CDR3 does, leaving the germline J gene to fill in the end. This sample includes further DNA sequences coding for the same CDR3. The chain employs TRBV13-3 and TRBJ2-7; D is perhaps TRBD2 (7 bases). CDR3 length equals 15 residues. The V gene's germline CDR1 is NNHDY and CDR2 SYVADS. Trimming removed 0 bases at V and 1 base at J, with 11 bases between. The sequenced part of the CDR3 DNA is TGTGCCAGCAGTGATGCGGGGGGCAGTTCCTAT. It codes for CASSDAGGSSY. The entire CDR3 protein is CASSDAGGSSYEQYF.